These 16 T cell receptor beta chains came from one sample sequenced in a study of T cell changes during pregnancy in multiple sclerosis (dated by TCRdb to 2018 to 2020). The library was produced with the immunoSEQ multiplex PCR assay. The table was pulled from immuneACCESS by TCRdb, which kept in-frame rearrangements only. Such tables lose some clones; where checked, under half of the loss comes from unresolved V genes, and the rest has no known cause. For this sample there are 70,000 or so clones; 92% appear just once. In total, the top ten clones hold around 2% of the sample. Sequenced material: peripheral blood, taken in the third trimester of pregnancy. The receptors here all came from a female donor in good health, enrolled as a control in a pregnancy study.

V usage is TRBV7-9 and J usage is TRBJ2-1; 8 nucleotides align to TRBD2. The V gene end was trimmed by 6 bases and the J gene end by 3 bases; junction bases not matched to a gene: 7. Germline assignment: CDR1 SEHNR and CDR2 FQNEAQ (reference sequence). The CDR3 totals 15 residues. DNA for the CDR3: TGTGCCAGCAGACCATCCGGGACTAGCTACAATGAGCAGTTCTTC. Residues: CASRPSGTSYNEQFF.

DNA of the CDR3: TGCGCCAGCAGCTGGGGGACTAGCGGGGGCAACGGAGGCACAGATACGCAGTATTTT. The encoded protein is CASSWGTSGGNGGTDTQYF. The rearrangement links TRBV5-1 to TRBJ2-3; 14 nucleotides agree with TRBD2. V gave up 3 bases and J gave up 1 base; unmatched junction bases: 10. Germline V gene data show CDR1 as SGHRS and CDR2 as YFSETQ. This CDR3 is built from 19 residues.

This clone was observed a single time. The chain is built from TRBV9 and TRBJ2-2, with D possibly being TRBD2 (6 bases). The V and J ends lost 2 bases and 1 base respectively, with 9 bases between them. The germline V gene encodes CDR1 SGDLS and CDR2 YYNGEE. This CDR3 region has 15 residues. The CDR3 loop reads CASSVDSGNTGELFF. CDR3 DNA: TGTGCCAGCAGCGTGGATAGCGGGAACACCGGGGAGCTGTTTTTT.

This clone has a handful of counts. CDR3 sequence (DNA): TGTGCCAGCAGGCATACAGGTACCGGCACTGAAGCTTTCTTT. It encodes CASRHTGTGTEAFF. The J gene is TRBJ1-1, the V gene TRBV7-9, with D perhaps matching TRBD1 (5 bases). CDR3 length: 14 amino acids. Per germline, CDR1 SEHNR and CDR2 FQNEAQ (reference sequence). V lost 6 bases, J lost 4 bases, and 15 bases lay in between.

The chain links TRBV19 to TRBJ2-5; a possible D gene is TRBD1 (6 bases). CDR3 size: 15 residues. Germline CDR1 LNHDA, CDR2 SQIVND (reference sequence). V gave up 5 bases and J gave up 0 bases, with 13 bases separating them. The CDR3 sequence is CASSRQAQYQETQYF. CDR3 nucleotide sequence: TGTGCCAGTAGTCGACAGGCCCAGTACCAAGAGACCCAGTACTTC.

The chain recombines TRBV2 with TRBJ2-7; TRBD2 matches 8 bases. CDR3 length: 15 residues. V dropped 3 bases and J dropped 4; count of bases not matched to a gene: 8. The germline V gene encodes CDR1 SNHLY and CDR2 FYNNEI. This CDR3 reads CASSDPPAGVYEQYF. Written as DNA, the CDR3 is TGTGCCAGCAGTGACCCTCCAGCGGGAGTATACGAGCAGTACTTC.

The chain links TRBV7-9 to TRBJ2-2; the match to TRBD2 covers 7 bases. There are 17 residues in the CDR3. Germline V gene sequence: CDR1 SEHNR, CDR2 FQNEAQ (reference sequence). V shed 1 base, J shed 2 bases, and the junction held 7 bases outside the gene matches. CDR3 bases: TGTGCCAGCAGCTTAGTTGCGATAGCGGGTAACACCGGGGAGCTGTTTTTT. Amino acid sequence: CASSLVAIAGNTGELFF.

The chain employs TRBV19 and TRBJ2-3; D uncertain. This CDR3 region has 14 residues. Germline V CDR1 and CDR2: LNHDA, SQIVND (reference sequence). Trimming shortened V by 3 bases and J by 7 bases, and 14 bases separated the two germline ends. CDR3 sequence reads: CASSIASSFHTQYF. The CDR3 nucleotides are TGTGCCAGTAGTATCGCCAGTTCGTTCCATACGCAGTATTTT. Complete variable domain (other parts from reference TRBV19 and TRBJ2-3): DGGITQSPKYLFRKEGQNVTLSCEQNLNHDAMYWYRQDPGQGLRLIYYSQIVNDFQKGDIAEGYSVSREKKESFPLTVTSAQKNPTAFYLCASSIASSFHTQYFGPGTRLTVL.

V usage is TRBV27 and J usage is TRBJ1-1, with 8 bases aligning to TRBD1. CDR1 is MNHEY, CDR2 SMNVEV, per germline (reference sequence). The CDR3 is made up of 13 amino acids. V shed 5 bases, J shed 11 bases, and the junction held 10 bases outside the gene matches. CDR3 in DNA: TGTGCCAGCAGTAGCCAGGGGGCAAAATGGGCTTTCTTT. As protein: CASSSQGAKWAFF.

The chain combines TRBV5-1 with TRBJ2-1, with 12 bases identical to TRBD2. The CDR3 totals 17 residues. CDR1 and CDR2 from the germline V gene are SGHRS and YFSETQ. The J segment lost 6 bases and the V segment lost 6 bases, leaving 13 bases of the junction unmatched. The DNA for the CDR3 is TGCGCCAGCAATGGGGCCGCACTAGCGGGAGGTCGCAATGAGCAGTTCTTC. It codes for CASNGAALAGGRNEQFF. Looking up the rest from reference TRBV5-1 and TRBJ2-1 gives the full variable domain: KAGVTQTPRYLIKTRGQQVTLSCSPISGHRSVSWYQQTPGQGLQFLFEYFSETQRNKGNFPGRFSGRQFSNSRSEMNVSTLELGDSALYLCASNGAALAGGRNEQFFGPGTRLTVL.

The rearrangement joins TRBV7-2 to TRBJ2-5, with 8 bases lining up with TRBD2. CDR3 length equals 15 residues. Germline V gene sequence: CDR1 SGHTA, CDR2 FQGNSA. Trimming took 3 bases from V and 2 from J; bases not matched to a gene: 5. The chain's CDR3 is CASSLWRGVQETQYF. CDR3 DNA sequence: TGTGCCAGCAGCTTGTGGCGGGGGGTTCAAGAGACCCAGTACTTC.

The genes are TRBV4-1 and TRBJ1-3; 8 bases map to TRBD1. The CDR3 spans 15 residues. After removal of 4 bases from V and 2 bases from J, the junction contained 4 bases not matched to a gene. Germline V CDR1 and CDR2: MGHRA, YSYEKL. The CDR3 here is CASSPWTGTGNTIYF. The CDR3 region has the DNA TGCGCCAGCAGCCCATGGACAGGGACTGGAAACACCATATATTTT.

The chain joins TRBV27 to TRBJ2-1, with 14 positions matching TRBD2. J gave up 8 bases and V 2 bases, and 11 bases lay outside the gene matches. CDR1 is MNHEY, CDR2 SMNVEV, per germline (reference sequence). This CDR3 spans 18 amino acids. The CDR3 DNA reads TGTGCCAGCAGTTTACCCCCGCGACTAGCGGGGGGGCTCGATGAGCAGTTCTTC. Its translation: CASSLPPRLAGGLDEQFF.

The V call is TRBV7-2, the J call TRBJ2-2, with D uncertain. The V gene's germline CDR1 is SGHTA and CDR2 FQGNSA. Trimming removed 1 base at V and 4 bases at J, with 10 bases between. The CDR3 is made up of 15 amino acids. The CDR3 DNA sequence: TGTGCCAGCAGCTTAGGGTTGACGGGCACCGGGGAGCTGTTTTTT. Its translation: CASSLGLTGTGELFF.

In this sample, this clone turned up once. The V gene is TRBV9, the J gene TRBJ2-1; 12 bases match TRBD2. Germline loops: CDR1 SGDLS, CDR2 YYNGEE. The CDR3 runs 15 residues. The V segment lost 4 bases and the J segment 2 bases; nucleotides outside the gene matches: 1. CDR3 coding DNA: TGTGCCAGCAGCCTAGCGGGAGGGACCTACAATGAGCAGTTCTTC. This translates into CASSLAGGTYNEQFF.

The V gene is TRBV5-1, the J gene TRBJ1-2; 7 bases are a match to TRBD1. Germline V gene data show CDR1 as SGHRS and CDR2 as YFSETQ. V gave up 0 bases and J gave up 10 bases; unmatched junction bases: 3. The CDR3 covers 12 residues. CDR3 in amino acids: CASSLVGGVYTF. The CDR3 DNA follows: TGCGCCAGCAGCTTGGTAGGGGGCGTCTACACCTTC.